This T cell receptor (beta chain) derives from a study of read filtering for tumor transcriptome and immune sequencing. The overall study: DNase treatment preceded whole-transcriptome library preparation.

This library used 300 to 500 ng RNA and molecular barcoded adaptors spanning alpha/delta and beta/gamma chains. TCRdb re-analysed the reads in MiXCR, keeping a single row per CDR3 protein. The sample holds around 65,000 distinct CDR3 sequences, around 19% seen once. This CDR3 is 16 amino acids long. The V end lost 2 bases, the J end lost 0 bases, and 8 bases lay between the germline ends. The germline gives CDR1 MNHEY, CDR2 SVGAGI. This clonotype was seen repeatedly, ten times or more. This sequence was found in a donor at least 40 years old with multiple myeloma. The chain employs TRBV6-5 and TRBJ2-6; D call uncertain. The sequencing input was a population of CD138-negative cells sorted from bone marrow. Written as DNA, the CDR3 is TGTGCCAGCAGTTACAGGTGGAGCTCTGGGGCCAACGTCCTGACTTTC. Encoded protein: CASSYRWSSGANVLTF.